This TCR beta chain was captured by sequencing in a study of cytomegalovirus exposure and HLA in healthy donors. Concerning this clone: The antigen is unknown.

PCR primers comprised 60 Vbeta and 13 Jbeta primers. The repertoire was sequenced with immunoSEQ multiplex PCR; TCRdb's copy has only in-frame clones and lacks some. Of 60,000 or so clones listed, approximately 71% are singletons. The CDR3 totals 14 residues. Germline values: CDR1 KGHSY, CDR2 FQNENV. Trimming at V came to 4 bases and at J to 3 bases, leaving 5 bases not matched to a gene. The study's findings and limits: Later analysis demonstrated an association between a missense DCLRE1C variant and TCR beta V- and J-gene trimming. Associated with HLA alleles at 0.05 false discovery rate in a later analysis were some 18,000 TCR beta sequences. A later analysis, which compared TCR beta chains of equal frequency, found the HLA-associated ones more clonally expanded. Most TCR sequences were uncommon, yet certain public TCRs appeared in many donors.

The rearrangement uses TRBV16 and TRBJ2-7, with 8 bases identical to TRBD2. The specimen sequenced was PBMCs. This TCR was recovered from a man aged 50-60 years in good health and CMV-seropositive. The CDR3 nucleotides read TGTGCCAGCAGCCGTCTTAGCGGGGTCTACGAGCAGTACTTC. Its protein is CASSRLSGVYEQYF.